Below are 13 T cell receptor beta chains sequenced from a single sample in a study of PD-1 blockade in classical Hodgkin lymphoma. No patient escaped relapse after autologous stem cell transplantation, and brentuximab vedotin exposure varied. Magnetic negative selection of thawed PBMCs was the method by which CD4+ T cells were purified. The table came from immunoSEQ multiplex PCR; TCRdb's copy has only in-frame clones and leaves some out. The sample lists approximately 8,300 clones, approximately 77% occurring once. Here the sequenced sample was CD4+ T cells from blood, taken at baseline. The source of these receptors is a human donor with classical Hodgkin lymphoma.

The chain employs TRBV7-9 and TRBJ1-1; no clear D. The ends were cut back, 4 bases at V and 1 base at J, with 7 bases in the middle. CDR1 SEHNR and CDR2 FQNEAQ come from the germline V gene (reference sequence). This CDR3 region has 13 residues. This chain's CDR3 is CASSWNWNTEAFF. The CDR3 DNA follows: TGTGCCAGCAGCTGGAATTGGAACACTGAAGCTTTCTTT.

This clone was recorded a few times. This sequence joins TRBV5-6 and TRBJ2-3; TRBD2 aligns across 7 bases. Germline V gene data show CDR1 as SGHDT and CDR2 as YYEEEE. Unmatched junction bases numbered 8, after V lost 5 bases and J lost 2 bases. This CDR3 contains 15 residues. Here the CDR3 DNA reads TGTGCCAGCAGGACTAGCCTTCTTTACACAGATACGCAGTATTTT. Its protein product is CASRTSLLYTDTQYF.

This clone was found once. The chain combines TRBV2 with TRBJ2-6; D is undetermined. This CDR3 region has 16 residues. Germline values: CDR1 SNHLY, CDR2 FYNNEI. Trimming pared 7 bases from V and 0 bases from J, leaving 13 bases between. The DNA for the CDR3 is TGTGCCAGCATGTGGCAGAGCAGCTCTGGGGCCAACGTCCTGACTTTC. It specifies CASMWQSSSGANVLTF.

This clone was recorded a few times. The V call is TRBV2, the J call TRBJ1-4, with 10 bases lining up with TRBD1. The CDR3 loop spans 15 amino acids. Trimming at V came to 2 bases and at J to 6 bases, leaving 3 bases not matched to a gene. Per germline, CDR1 SNHLY and CDR2 FYNNEI. The CDR3 region has the DNA TGTGCCAGCAGTGAATTTGGGACAGGGGATGAAAAACTGTTTTTT. Encoded protein: CASSEFGTGDEKLFF.

The V call is TRBV18, the J call TRBJ2-1; 13 bases agree with TRBD2. This CDR3 spans 13 amino acids. Germline CDR1 is KGHSH and CDR2 is LQKENI. V shed 10 bases, J shed 7 bases, and the junction held 4 bases outside the gene matches. CDR3 residues: CATGLAGLNEQFF. The CDR3 nucleotides read TGTGCCACGGGACTAGCGGGATTAAATGAGCAGTTCTTC.

This rearrangement joins TRBV28 to TRBJ2-7; 9 nucleotides agree with TRBD1. The J segment lost 2 bases and the V segment lost 5 bases, leaving 10 bases of the junction unmatched. This CDR3 has 16 amino acids. Germline V gene sequence: CDR1 MDHEN, CDR2 SYDVKM. Here the CDR3 DNA reads TGTGCCAGCAGTGTCCCGATCGGACAGGGGACCTACGAGCAGTACTTC. This sequence encodes CASSVPIGQGTYEQYF.

The chain recombines TRBV2 with TRBJ1-2; D remains ambiguous. V lost 3 bases, J lost 1 base, and 12 bases lay in between. The CDR3 totals 15 residues. The V gene's germline CDR1 is SNHLY and CDR2 FYNNEI. The DNA of the CDR3 is TGTGCCAGCAGTGATCTCGCAGGTTATAACTATGGCTACACCTTC. Protein product: CASSDLAGYNYGYTF.

The chain uses TRBV2 and TRBJ1-1, with D uncertain. The germline V gene has CDR1 SNHLY and CDR2 FYNNEI. This CDR3 comprises 12 residues. V was pared by 1 base and J by 4 bases, with 4 bases between. The CDR3 is CASSEGGTEAFF. The CDR3 nucleotides are TGTGCCAGCAGTGAAGGAGGCACTGAAGCTTTCTTT.

Turning to this clone: This likely came from a read error, as a far larger clone is one base away. Other nucleotide sequences in the sample specify the same CDR3. CDR3 region: CASSQEYATSGNTIYF. CDR3 nucleotide sequence: TGCGCCAGCAGCCAAGAATATGCCACCTCAGGAAACACCATATATTTT. V usage is TRBV4-1 and J usage is TRBJ1-3; unclear D gene. The ends were cut back, 0 bases at V and 4 bases at J, with 13 bases in the middle. CDR1 and CDR2 (germline): MGHRA, YSYEKL. This CDR3 has 16 residues.

The chain joins TRBV7-8 to TRBJ2-2; D unclear. Deletions cut 3 bases from V and 6 bases from J, with 5 bases between. The CDR3 length is 12 residues. Per the germline V gene, CDR1 is SGHVS and CDR2 is FQNEAQ. CDR3 nucleotides: TGTGCCAGCAGCTTTCAGGCCGGGGAGCTGTTTTTT. This sequence encodes CASSFQAGELFF.

The chain uses TRBV2 and TRBJ1-5; tentatively, D is TRBD1 (5 bases). Germline-derived CDR1 and CDR2 are SNHLY and FYNNEI. Between the trimmed V and J ends, which lost 8 bases and 3 bases, there was a span of 11 bases. CDR3 size: 13 residues. In nucleotides, the CDR3 is TGTGCCAGCGGCGGGGGACCCAATCAGCCCCAGCATTTT. Residues: CASGGGPNQPQHF.

The CDR3 DNA reads as TGTGCCAGTAGACAGGGAGGCTACAATGAGCAGTTCTTC. The encoded protein is CASRQGGYNEQFF. This chain connects TRBV19 to TRBJ2-1; D might be TRBD1 or TRBD2, each matching 6 bases. V dropped 6 bases and J dropped 3 bases, with 9 bases sitting between them. This CDR3 contains 13 residues. Germline V gives CDR1 LNHDA, CDR2 SQIVND (reference sequence).

This chain connects TRBV5-1 to TRBJ2-2; maybe TRBD2 (6 bases). The V gene lost 3 bases and the J gene lost 1 base, with 10 bases spanning the gap. The CDR3 length is 15 residues. Looked up from germline, CDR1 is SGHRS and CDR2 is YFSETQ. CDR3 sequence reads: CASSSGTWNTGELFF. The CDR3 coding sequence is TGCGCCAGCAGCTCCGGGACTTGGAACACCGGGGAGCTGTTTTTT.